This passage covers 8 T cell receptor beta chains from one sample sequenced in a study of naive and memory T cell subsets. Both TRBC1 and TRBC2 were covered by a beta constant-region primer of two equimolar oligonucleotides. MiXCR was run by TCRdb on the UMI-ligation and nested PCR reads, yielding one entry per CDR3 protein. Here the sample spans 150,000 or so distinct CDR3 sequences, approximately 17% being singletons. The material sequenced was naive CD4+ T cells from blood. These receptors were collected from a human donor in good health.

The chain joins TRBV27 to TRBJ1-1; D is unresolved. Germline CDR1 and CDR2: MNHEY and SMNVEV (reference sequence). CDR3 length: 15 residues. Trimming removed 2 bases from V and 5 bases from J, with 15 bases in between. Here the CDR3 DNA reads TGTGCCAGCAGTTTAATCTTCGGTGGGTGGACTGAAGCTTTCTTT. It codes for CASSLIFGGWTEAFF.

The J gene is TRBJ2-3, the V gene TRBV7-9, with D hard to call. CDR3 length: 15 residues. The germline V gene encodes CDR1 SEHNR and CDR2 FQNEAQ (reference sequence). V lost 0 bases and J 2 bases, leaving 9 bases between the germline ends. In DNA, the CDR3 is TGTGCCAGCAGCTTAGCGCGCAGATCCACAGATACGCAGTATTTT. This sequence encodes CASSLARRSTDTQYF.

The CDR3 DNA reads TGTGCCACCATACCTAGCGATGGTCCGCAGTATTTT. Its protein is CATIPSDGPQYF. J is TRBJ2-3 and V is TRBV19; D might be TRBD2 (6 bases). Germline V gene data show CDR1 as LNHDA and CDR2 as SQIVND (reference sequence). Trimming stripped 10 bases from V and 10 bases from J, with 18 bases between. This CDR3 has 12 residues.

The chain recombines TRBV24-1 with TRBJ2-1; no reliable D call. The germline V gene encodes CDR1 KGHDR and CDR2 SFDVKD. The CDR3 covers 16 residues. With 1 base removed from V and 4 bases from J, the gap between germline ends came to 13 bases. The CDR3 protein is CATSDLSGSGYNEQFF. The CDR3 nucleotides read TGTGCCACCAGTGATTTATCCGGTTCCGGGTACAATGAGCAGTTCTTC.

The gene calls are TRBV30 and TRBJ1-1; TRBD1 matches at 8 bases. Germline-derived CDR1 and CDR2 are GTSNPN and SVGIG (reference sequence). CDR3 length equals 15 residues. V gave up 4 bases and J gave up 2 bases; unmatched junction bases: 9. CDR3 residues: CAWTTLRGRNTEAFF. CDR3 bases: TGTGCCTGGACCACTCTCAGGGGGCGTAACACTGAAGCTTTCTTT.

This clonotype was observed a few times. The V call is TRBV29-1, the J call TRBJ1-1; 8 bases match TRBD1. Germline-derived CDR1 and CDR2 are SQVTM and ANQGSEA. Unmatched junction bases numbered 4, after V lost 6 bases and J lost 1 base. This CDR3 is 13 amino acids long. The CDR3 sequence: CSVVGQGNTEAFF. In DNA, the CDR3 is TGCAGCGTCGTCGGACAGGGGAACACTGAAGCTTTCTTT.

The genes are TRBV2 and TRBJ2-5; the D gene is possibly TRBD1 (6 bases). CDR1 SNHLY and CDR2 FYNNEI come from the germline V gene. The V end was cut by 7 bases, the J end by 5 bases, with 11 bases between. This CDR3 has 12 residues. The DNA for the CDR3 is TGTGCCAGCATGTCGAGGGGGGAGACCCAGTACTTC. This codes for CASMSRGETQYF.

This clonotype was recorded a few times. The chain recombines TRBV12-3 or TRBV12-4 with TRBJ2-1, with 9 bases matching TRBD2. The length of the CDR3 is 14 residues. J was trimmed by 9 bases and V by 3 bases; bases with no gene match: 6. CDR3 in amino acids: CASSFPGGRVEQFF. DNA for the CDR3: TGTGCCAGCAGTTTTCCGGGCGGGAGGGTTGAGCAGTTCTTC.